Included here is one TCR beta chain sequence, with context. This clonotype was seen many times. The antigen this receptor binds is unknown. The record has no base qualities; no much larger clone is one base away. For repertoire sequencing, TCR beta CDR3 regions were amplified from RNA transcripts. HTBI primers and the Qiagen OneStep RT-PCR kit were used in a first-round RT-PCR, which was followed by a second-round multiplex PCR, size selection and purification. Libraries were sequenced on an Illumina HiSeq2000 using paired-end 100 bp reads. Concerning the study's data processing: SOAPnuke was used to process the reads, throwing out any read that had adapters, had uncalled bases, had a mean Phred below 15, or lacked an exact constant-primer or identifier match. COPE v1.2.5 was used to merge the high-quality paired reads. Each unique nucleotide sequence was treated as a clonotype, and MiTCR v1.1 was used to align the clonotypes to the IMGT TRB V, D and J references. The analysis was limited to V-J combinations with a frequency above 0.0001, which together covered 99.2% of the repertoires. For each V-J combination, a TCR clonal expansion and chaos score was defined as F50 clonal expansion divided by the chaos observed in the TCRdist matrix. Welch's t-statistics and random forest were used to narrow the features down to over ten V-J combinations, which were then fed into a naive Bayes classifier. Thyroid-blood repertoire similarity was quantified with the Morisita-Horn index. The raw public reads went through TCRdb reprocessing: fastp at Q25, MiXCR clone calling, in-frame beta chains kept. One record per CDR3 amino acid sequence lists the most common genes and DNA. None of the V and J calls come from the authors' own analysis; TCRdb made them. The sample has some 1.1 million distinct CDR3 sequences on record, less than 45% of them singletons. The ten top clones hold around 10% of the sample.

V lost 4 bases and J lost 0 bases; the stretch between them is 13 bases long. CDR3 length: 16 amino acids, cysteine to phenylalanine. Only the CDR3 DNA is retained, 48 bases long and in frame from the first base. The germline V gene provides CDR1 SGHTA and CDR2 FQGNSA. The data originate from a study of Graves' ophthalmopathy and Graves' hyperthyroidism (dated by TCRdb to the late 2010s). Looking at the study overall: Hyperthyroidism was defined as stable when no progression to ophthalmopathy occurred within 18 months of follow-up. The study used signatures of the TCR beta repertoire to tell Graves' ophthalmopathy apart from Graves' hyperthyroidism and to predict which patients would progress to ophthalmopathy. In several hyperthyroidism patients, the T-cell repertoires found in thyroid tissue were compared with those found in blood. To explore V-J signatures that distinguish ophthalmopathy from hyperthyroidism, a discovery set of more than 90 patients was enrolled, made up of 40 to 45 with ophthalmopathy and some 58 with stable hyperthyroidism. The independent validation cohort included approximately 19 hyperthyroidism patients plus 17 patients who later progressed from hyperthyroidism to ophthalmopathy. Following sampling, methimazole starting at 30 mg daily was administered to hyperthyroidism patients, and high-dose intravenous methylprednisolone was administered to ophthalmopathy patients. In total, 135 blood samples were TCR-sequenced: fewer than 50 ophthalmopathy, approximately 75 hyperthyroidism and some 17 hyperthyroidism-to-ophthalmopathy patients. Overall results and qualifications from the work: Most expanded thyroid clonotypes with a frequency above 0.001 also appeared in blood, which suggests that blood repertoires may reflect the immune response in the thyroid. Ophthalmopathy was separated from stable hyperthyroidism by the 13-signature model with roughly 90% sensitivity and roughly 82% specificity in cross-validation and with 80%/75% in the test set. In validation, the model predicted ophthalmopathy progression with about 71% sensitivity and about 73% specificity; some 13 predicted patients were CT-confirmed with GO in a median of around 6 months. Sample size was not statistically predetermined, and group allocation was not concealed from the investigators.

The hyperthyroidism patients were 18 to 65 years old and newly diagnosed, with a disease duration of less than 2 months. Patients with other autoimmune diseases, uncontrolled infections, pregnancy or lactation were excluded from the study. Diagnosis relied on clinical symptoms, serum thyroxine, TRAb, thyroid ultrasound and orbital computed tomography. Trizol reagent was used to extract the total RNA, and its quality was then checked on an Agilent 2100 Bioanalyzer. The sequenced sample was peripheral blood or thyroid tissue (not recorded which). The origin of this receptor is an adult man with Graves' hyperthyroidism. The chain employs TRBV7-2 and TRBJ1-3; no confident D gene assignment can be made. The nucleotide sequence reads TGTGCCAGCAGCTATACTTCTGGGAGCTCTGGAAACACCATATATTTT. Its protein reads: CASSYTSGSSGNTIYF.